This note documents a single T cell receptor beta chain sequence. The antigen remains undetermined. Per germline, CDR1 SGHNT and CDR2 YYREEE (reference sequence). CDR3 size: 16 residues. Trimming cost V 5 bases and J 4 bases; bases outside gene matches: 7. This sample was taken from a study of cytomegalovirus exposure and HLA in healthy donors. Overall study: Of the donors genotyped, 398 in all, 80% to 85% fell in the Caucasian-associated ancestry cluster. General study findings and limits: According to the study, 160 or so TCR beta chains were cytomegalovirus-associated. Other equally common chains were less clonally expanded than HLA-associated TCR beta chains, a later analysis showed.

Researchers ran the PCR with 60 Vbeta and 13 Jbeta primers. Method: immunoSEQ multiplex PCR; TCRdb's copy keeps in-frame clones and lacks some. Altogether some 96,000 clones are present, approximately 76% being singletons, with the ten largest covering less than 9%. This sequence originates from a middle-aged man in good health and CMV-seropositive. J is TRBJ2-3 and V is TRBV5-4, with TRBD2 matching 13 bases. Material for sequencing was PBMCs. The CDR3 DNA is TGTGCCAGCAGGCAGATGACTAGCGGGGGGTCAGATACGCAGTATTTT. Protein product: CASRQMTSGGSDTQYF.